These 2 T cell receptor beta chains came from one sample sequenced in a study of CD8 T cells in Susac syndrome (dated by TCRdb to the late 2010s). The library was generated by the immunoSEQ multiplex PCR assay. RNA was extracted using the RNeasy kit, and roughly 0.5 to 1 ug of the RNA was reverse transcribed with random hexamers. TCRdb trimmed public reads at Q25 via fastp, called clones via MiXCR and kept in-frame beta chains. Rows are combined by CDR3 protein, so each entry shows the most common genes and DNA. This sample is represented by under 200,000 distinct CDR3 sequences; 92% of them were singletons. 0.065% to 0.1% of the sample is held by the ten biggest clonotypes. Material for sequencing was CD4+ T cells from PBMCs. The receptors were gathered from a human donor in good health.

This clonotype is a singleton in its sample. This chain uses TRBV5-1 with TRBJ1-1, with a possible D match to TRBD1 (5 bases). The germline V and J ends were trimmed by 0 bases and 0 bases, with 9 bases remaining between them. The CDR3 is made up of 15 amino acids. CDR1 and CDR2 from the germline V gene are SGHRS and YFSETQ. CDR3 protein: CASSLAGGLNTEAFF. CDR3 sequence (DNA): TGCGCCAGCAGCTTGGCCGGGGGGTTGAACACTGAAGCTTTCTTT. The full variable domain, with the rest looked up from reference TRBV5-1 and TRBJ1-1, is KAGVTQTPRYLIKTRGQQVTLSCSPISGHRSVSWYQQTPGQGLQFLFEYFSETQRNKGNFPGRFSGRQFSNSRSEMNVSTLELGDSALYLCASSLAGGLNTEAFFGQGTRLTVV.

V is TRBV5-1 and J is TRBJ2-2, with D unclear. From germline, CDR1 is SGHRS and CDR2 YFSETQ. The CDR3 extends over 14 amino acids. V was shortened by 2 bases and J by 2 bases, with 7 bases between the two germline ends. The CDR3 nucleotides are TGCGCCAGCAGCTTCAACACCAACACCGGGGAGCTGTTTTTT. Translation: CASSFNTNTGELFF.